The clone carrying this T cell receptor beta chain has just a few counts. Its antigen remains unknown. This specimen comes from a study of T cells in Graves' hyperthyroidism and ophthalmopathy. Findings and caveats of the study: Most thyroid clonotypes expanded above 0.001 were also detected in blood.

RNA transcripts provided the source from which TCR beta CDR3 regions were amplified. RT-PCR in the first round (using the HTBI primer set) targeted the TCR CDR3. From the multiplex PCR reads, TCRdb called clonotypes with MiXCR, one entry per CDR3 protein. The table shows over 550,000 distinct CDR3 sequences, with 16% occurring only once. Between the trimmed V and J ends, which lost 4 bases and 6 bases, there was a span of 16 bases. There are 14 residues in the CDR3. Germline values: CDR1 MDHEN, CDR2 SYDVKM. An absence of ophthalmopathy progression within 18 months meant stable Graves' hyperthyroidism. Each patient was aged 18 to 65 and had newly diagnosed hyperthyroidism of under 2 months' duration. Every diagnosis used clinical symptoms, serum thyroxine and TRAb, thyroid ultrasound and orbital computed tomography.

Sequenced input: blood. This TCR was recovered from a woman aged 18-30 years with Graves' hyperthyroidism. The chain joins TRBV28 to TRBJ2-7; no definite D call. The CDR3, as DNA: TGTGCCAGCAGTTACTCCCCAGGACGGAGCGAGCAGTACTTC. This gives the protein CASSYSPGRSEQYF.